This entry concerns a single TCR beta chain. What it binds is not known. These data come from a study of T cell responses to AZD1222 COVID-19 vaccine. Findings and limits, study-wide: Just a handful of AZD1222 recipients were seropositive at baseline. Without day 14 samples, only post-peak T cell repertoires were studied. Targeting of unmutated variant regions was reportedly seen in nearly half of spike-specific TCRs.

The V end was cut by 1 base, the J end by 8 bases, with 11 bases between. This CDR3 comprises 13 residues. Germline CDR1 and CDR2: SGHNT and YENEEA. Assay: immunoSEQ multiplex PCR; the TCRdb copy retains only in-frame clones and omits some. The repertoire holds 150,000 to 200,000 clones, with 88% as singletons. Sequenced here: peripheral blood, sampled on day 0 of AZD1222 vaccination. The V and J genes are TRBV11-3 and TRBJ1-1, with D perhaps TRBD1 (5 bases). The receptor was derived from an adult in good health. The CDR3 is CASSLGSGREAFF. CDR3 coding DNA: TGTGCCAGCAGCTTAGGATCAGGGAGGGAAGCTTTCTTT.